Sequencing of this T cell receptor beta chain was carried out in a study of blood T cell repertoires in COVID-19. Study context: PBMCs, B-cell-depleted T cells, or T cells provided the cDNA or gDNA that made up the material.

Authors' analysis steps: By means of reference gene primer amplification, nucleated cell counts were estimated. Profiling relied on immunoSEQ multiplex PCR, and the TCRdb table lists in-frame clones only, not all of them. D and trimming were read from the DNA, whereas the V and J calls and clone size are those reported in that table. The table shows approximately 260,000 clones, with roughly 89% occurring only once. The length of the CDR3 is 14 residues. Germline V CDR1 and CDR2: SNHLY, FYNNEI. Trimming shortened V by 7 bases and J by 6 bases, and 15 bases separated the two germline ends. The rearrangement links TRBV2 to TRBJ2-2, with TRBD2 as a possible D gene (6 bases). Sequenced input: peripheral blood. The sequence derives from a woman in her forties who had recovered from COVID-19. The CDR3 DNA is TGTGCCAGCACCTGGGGGGTGGGCGCCGGGGAGCTGTTTTTT. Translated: CASTWGVGAGELFF. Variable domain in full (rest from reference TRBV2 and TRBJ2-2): EPEVTQTPSHQVTQMGQEVILRCVPISNHLYFYWYRQILGQKVEFLVSFYNNEISEKSEIFDDQFSVERPDGSNFTLKIRSTKLEDSAMYFCASTWGVGAGELFFGEGSRLTVL.